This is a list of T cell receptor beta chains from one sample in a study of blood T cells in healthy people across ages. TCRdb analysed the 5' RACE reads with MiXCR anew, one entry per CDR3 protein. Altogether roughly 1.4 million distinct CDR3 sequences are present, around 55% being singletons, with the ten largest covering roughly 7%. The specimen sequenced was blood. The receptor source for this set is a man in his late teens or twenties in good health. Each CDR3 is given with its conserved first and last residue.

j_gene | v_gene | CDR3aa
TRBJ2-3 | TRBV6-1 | CASSASRLAGTFTDTQYF
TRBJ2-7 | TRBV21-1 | CASSKAKGGSYEQYF
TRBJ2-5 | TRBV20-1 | CSARDSLGTSGLETQYF
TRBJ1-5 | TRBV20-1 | CSATRTGYSNQPQHF
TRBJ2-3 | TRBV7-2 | CASSFHSQGGPSDTQYF
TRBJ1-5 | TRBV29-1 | CSSGRDSNQPQHF
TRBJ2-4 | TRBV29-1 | CSVGDDRGMEQYF
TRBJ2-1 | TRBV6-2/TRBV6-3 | CASSYRGNEQFF
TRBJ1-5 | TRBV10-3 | CAISDKVDQPQHF
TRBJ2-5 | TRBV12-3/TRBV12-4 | CASSLAGSGRGQETQYF
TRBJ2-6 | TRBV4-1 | CASSQGDPQTSGANVLTF
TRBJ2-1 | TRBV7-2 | CTSSLVGGTGNEQFF
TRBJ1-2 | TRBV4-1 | CASSQRGRGQTDYGYTF
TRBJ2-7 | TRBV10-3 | CAISESNVVEQYF
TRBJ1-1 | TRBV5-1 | CASSLVGVRGGTEAFF
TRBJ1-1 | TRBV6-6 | CASSTGSWRAFF
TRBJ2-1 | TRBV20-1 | CSGTKNQGYNEQFF
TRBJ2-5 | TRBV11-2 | CASSSESSGTGYQETQYF
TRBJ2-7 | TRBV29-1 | CSVFRSTYEQYF
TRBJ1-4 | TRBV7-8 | CASSGSIEKLFF
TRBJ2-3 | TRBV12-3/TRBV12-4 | CASTTTGRTDTQYF
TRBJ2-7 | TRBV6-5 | CASSYSGGRSYEQYF
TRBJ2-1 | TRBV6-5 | CASSSGTAGWNEQFF
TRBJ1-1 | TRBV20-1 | CSARDRIGLDYTEAFF
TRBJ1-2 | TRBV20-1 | CSASPILTGGYGYTF
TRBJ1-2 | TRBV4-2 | CASSQAYETGTTNYGYTF
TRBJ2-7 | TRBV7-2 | CASSLATVTYEQYF
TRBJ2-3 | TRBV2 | CASSPLTRTGKTDTQYF
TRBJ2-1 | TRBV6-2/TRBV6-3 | CASSQARDSLYNEQFF
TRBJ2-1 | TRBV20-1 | CSARDSAGHPSYNEQFF
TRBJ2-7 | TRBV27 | CASSPGTNFYEQYF
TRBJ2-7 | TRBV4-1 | CASSRPQNSYEQYF
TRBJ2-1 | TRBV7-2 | CASTLAGGRNEQFF
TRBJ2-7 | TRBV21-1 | CASSTSGRVGEQYF
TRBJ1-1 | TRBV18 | CASAQRENTEAFF
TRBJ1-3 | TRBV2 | CASNRLEASGNTIYF
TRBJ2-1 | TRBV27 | CASSPTFGEQFF
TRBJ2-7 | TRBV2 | CASRRPPYEQYF
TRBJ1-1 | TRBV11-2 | CASRPIRGATEAFF
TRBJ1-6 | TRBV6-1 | CASSRTDPGGGNNSPLHF
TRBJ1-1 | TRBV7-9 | CASSFRGGLKGNTEAFF
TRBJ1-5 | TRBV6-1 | CASSEGQGAGPQHF
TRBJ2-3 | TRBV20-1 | CSAPDRFTDTQYF
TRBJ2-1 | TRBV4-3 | CASSQDGLSSYNEQFF
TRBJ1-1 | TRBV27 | CASSVAAGNEAFF
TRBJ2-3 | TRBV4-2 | CASSQEGRGGPDTQYF
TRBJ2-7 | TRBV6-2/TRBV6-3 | CASARPGQLYEQYF
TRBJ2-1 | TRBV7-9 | CASRTTSSAQFF
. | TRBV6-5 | CASRIQSSYEQYF
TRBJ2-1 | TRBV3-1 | CASSLRRGSIQSYNEQFF
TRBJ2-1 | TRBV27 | CASSRGDSQNYNEQFF
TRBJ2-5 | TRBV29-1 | CSVDRVAGGQETQYF
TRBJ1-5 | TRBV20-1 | CSAPRMGNSNQPQHF
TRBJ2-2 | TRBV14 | CASSQAGAYGELFF
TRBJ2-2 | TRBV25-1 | CASSARGGTGELFF
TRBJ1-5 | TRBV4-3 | CASSPYSGRGLGQPQHF
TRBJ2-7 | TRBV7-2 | CASSRLGAYEQYF
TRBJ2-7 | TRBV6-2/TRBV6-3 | CASRTVRDRFYEQYF
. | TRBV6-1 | CASSATRDRVSYEQYF